This T cell receptor beta chain was profiled in a study of cytomegalovirus exposure and HLA in healthy donors. The study's findings and limits: Reports described diagnosis of cytomegalovirus status by the classifier as highly specific and sensitive. Later, an analysis found that TCR clusters from the first cohort tended to co-occur in the 120 or so validation repertoires. Through in vitro validation, a few CMV-associated chains were shown to be specific for CMV antigens. Researchers counted roughly 160 TCR beta chains as cytomegalovirus-associated.

The CDR3 loop spans 17 amino acids. V was pared by 4 bases and J by 3 bases, with 11 bases of the junction left unmatched. The germline V gene has CDR1 SGHDT and CDR2 YYEEEE. Only in-frame clones appear in the TCRdb table, and some are missing; sequencing was by immunoSEQ multiplex PCR. The sample yields some 200,000 clones, over 80% seen once. Turning to this clone: The antigen is not known.

This sequence originates from a woman younger than 30 in good health and CMV-seronegative. The V and J genes are TRBV5-6 and TRBJ2-2; 8 nucleotides align to TRBD1. Sequencing input: PBMCs. This chain's CDR3 is CASSRGQVLPDTGELFF. In DNA form, the CDR3 reads TGTGCCAGCAGCAGGGGACAGGTATTACCGGACACCGGGGAGCTGTTTTTT.